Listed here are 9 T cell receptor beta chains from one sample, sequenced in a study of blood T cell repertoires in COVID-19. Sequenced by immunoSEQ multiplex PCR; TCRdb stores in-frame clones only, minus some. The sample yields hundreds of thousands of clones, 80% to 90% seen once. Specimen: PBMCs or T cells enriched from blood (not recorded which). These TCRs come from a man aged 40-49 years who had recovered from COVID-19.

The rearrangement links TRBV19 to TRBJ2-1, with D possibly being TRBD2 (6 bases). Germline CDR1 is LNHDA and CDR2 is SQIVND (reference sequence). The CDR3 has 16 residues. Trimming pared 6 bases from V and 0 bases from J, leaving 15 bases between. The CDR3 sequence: CASSRPSESSYNEQFF. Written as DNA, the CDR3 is TGTGCCAGTAGCCGCCCTAGCGAAAGCTCCTACAATGAGCAGTTCTTC.

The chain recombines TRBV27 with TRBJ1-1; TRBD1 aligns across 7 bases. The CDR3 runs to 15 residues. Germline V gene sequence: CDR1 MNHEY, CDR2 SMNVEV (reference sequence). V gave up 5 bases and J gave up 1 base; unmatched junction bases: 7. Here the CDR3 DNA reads TGTGCCAGCAGTCAGCCGGGACAGTCGAACACTGAAGCTTTCTTT. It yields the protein CASSQPGQSNTEAFF.

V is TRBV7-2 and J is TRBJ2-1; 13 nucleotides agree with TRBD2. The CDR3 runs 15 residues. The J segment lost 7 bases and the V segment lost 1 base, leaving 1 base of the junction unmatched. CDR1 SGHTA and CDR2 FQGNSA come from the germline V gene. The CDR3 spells CASSLELAGGNEQFF. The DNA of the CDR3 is TGTGCCAGCAGCTTAGAACTAGCGGGGGGGAATGAGCAGTTCTTC.

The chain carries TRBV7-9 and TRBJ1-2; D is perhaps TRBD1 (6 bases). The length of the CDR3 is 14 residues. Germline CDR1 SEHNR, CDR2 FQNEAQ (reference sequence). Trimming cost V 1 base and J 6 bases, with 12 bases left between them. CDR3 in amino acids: CASSLVRGADGYTF. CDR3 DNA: TGTGCCAGCAGCTTAGTCCGGGGGGCCGATGGCTACACCTTC.

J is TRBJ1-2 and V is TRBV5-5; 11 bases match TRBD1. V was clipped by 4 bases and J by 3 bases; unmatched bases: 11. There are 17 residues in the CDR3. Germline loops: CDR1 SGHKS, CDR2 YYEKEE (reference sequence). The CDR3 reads CASSPTRDRGIDYGYTF. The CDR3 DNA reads TGTGCCAGCAGCCCTACCCGGGACAGGGGGATCGACTATGGCTACACCTTC.

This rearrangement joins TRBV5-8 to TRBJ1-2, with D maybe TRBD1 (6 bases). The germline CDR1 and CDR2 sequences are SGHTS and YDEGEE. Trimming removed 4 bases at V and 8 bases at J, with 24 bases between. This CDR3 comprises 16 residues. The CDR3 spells CASSHIPGTPVAGYTF. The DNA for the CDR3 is TGTGCCAGCAGCCACATTCCTGGGACACCGGTCGCGGGCTACACCTTC.

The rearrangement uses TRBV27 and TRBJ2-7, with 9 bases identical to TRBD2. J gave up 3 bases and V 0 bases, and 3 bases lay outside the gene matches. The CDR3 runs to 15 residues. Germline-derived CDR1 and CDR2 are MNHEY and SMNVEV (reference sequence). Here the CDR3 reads CASSLSGGRVYEQYF. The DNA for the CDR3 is TGTGCCAGCAGTTTATCGGGCGGGAGGGTCTACGAGCAGTACTTC.

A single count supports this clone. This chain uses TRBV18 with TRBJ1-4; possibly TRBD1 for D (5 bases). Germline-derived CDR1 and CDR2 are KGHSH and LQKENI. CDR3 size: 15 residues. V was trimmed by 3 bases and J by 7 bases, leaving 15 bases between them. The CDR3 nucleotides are TGTGCCAGCTCACCCGGGCTTCGGGGGGTTGAAAAACTGTTTTTT. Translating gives CASSPGLRGVEKLFF.

CDR3 in DNA: TGTGCCAGCTCACCACAACCAGGGGGCCCTTCCTATAATTCACCCCTCCACTTT. Encoded protein: CASSPQPGGPSYNSPLHF. The chain carries TRBV18 and TRBJ1-6; 8 bases fit TRBD1. Trimming removed 1 base from V and 1 base from J; junction bases left unmatched: 6. The germline V gene encodes CDR1 KGHSH and CDR2 LQKENI. The CDR3 extends over 18 amino acids.